Each of the 5 T cell receptor beta chains below was sequenced from the same sample in a study of CD8 T cells in ankylosing spondylitis. TCRdb redid the calling of the 5' RACE reads with MiXCR, one entry per CDR3 protein. The sample contains approximately 200,000 distinct CDR3 sequences, 10% to 15% of which appear only once. Sequencing was carried out using blood, either unsorted or a sorted T cell fraction (not recorded which). The receptors were sampled from a male donor with ankylosing spondylitis or in good health (not recorded which).

This clonotype has just a few counts. The rearrangement joins TRBV6-5 to TRBJ2-1; D call uncertain. This CDR3 is built from 15 residues. Trimming removed 0 bases at V and 2 bases at J, with 8 bases between. CDR1 MNHEY and CDR2 SVGAGI come from the germline V gene. DNA of the CDR3: TGTGCCAGCAGTTACTCCCGAATTCCCTACAATGAGCAGTTCTTC. It specifies CASSYSRIPYNEQFF.

This clonotype was observed a few times. The chain links TRBV28 to TRBJ1-1; tentatively, D is TRBD1 (6 bases). The CDR3 is 14 amino acids. Germline CDR1 and CDR2: MDHEN and SYDVKM. Trimming removed 4 bases from V and 4 bases from J, with 13 bases in between. Here the CDR3 reads CASSSPQTGTEAFF. The CDR3 DNA sequence: TGTGCCAGCAGTTCACCTCAGACAGGCACTGAAGCTTTCTTT.

A few counts support this clonotype. The J gene is TRBJ2-3, the V gene TRBV14, with no clear D. This CDR3 is 14 amino acids long. With 4 bases removed from V and 1 base from J, the gap between germline ends came to 9 bases. Per the germline V gene, CDR1 is SGHDN and CDR2 is FVKESK. In nucleotides, the CDR3 is TGTGCCAGCAGCCCGTTCTGGGGCACAGATACGCAGTATTTT. It is translated as CASSPFWGTDTQYF.

The chain couples TRBV29-1 to TRBJ2-5, with D perhaps matching TRBD2 (6 bases). Germline assignment: CDR1 SQVTM and CDR2 ANQGSEA. V lost 7 bases and J lost 5, with 17 bases in between. The CDR3 extends over 13 amino acids. The CDR3 spells CSALEIGGETQYF. The CDR3 DNA reads TGCAGCGCTCTGGAGATTGGGGGGGAGACCCAGTACTTC.

This clonotype has only a few counts. This rearrangement joins TRBV19 to TRBJ2-3; 9 bases align to TRBD1. The J segment lost 4 bases and the V segment lost 4 bases, leaving 12 bases of the junction unmatched. The CDR3 runs to 17 residues. Germline loops: CDR1 LNHDA, CDR2 SQIVND (reference sequence). CDR3 sequence (DNA): TGTGCCAGTAGTACATCCCCGGGACAGGGAGACTCAGATACGCAGTATTTT. Translating gives CASSTSPGQGDSDTQYF. Full variable domain (remainder filled in from reference TRBV19 and TRBJ2-3): DGGITQSPKYLFRKEGQNVTLSCEQNLNHDAMYWYRQDPGQGLRLIYYSQIVNDFQKGDIAEGYSVSREKKESFPLTVTSAQKNPTAFYLCASSTSPGQGDSDTQYFGPGTRLTVL.